The rows below give T cell receptor beta chains drawn from one sample of a study of blood T cell repertoires in COVID-19. The data were produced by immunoSEQ multiplex PCR, yet TCRdb's version contains in-frame clones alone and is incomplete. The sample contains about 170,000 clones, approximately 85% of which appear only once. The sequenced sample was peripheral blood. The receptors derive from a man between 60 and 70 years old who had recovered from COVID-19. CDR3s include the opening cysteine and the closing phenylalanine or tryptophan. D genes are given only for firm matches. The listing skips clone size in some rows; elsewhere it reads once, few, many or a size class.

>TRBV9|-|TRBJ1-5|-
TGTGCCAGCAGCGTATCAGGCCATAGCAATCAGCCCCAGCATTTT
CASSVSGHSNQPQHF
>TRBV24-1|-|TRBJ2-3|-
TGTGCCACCGGGGTAGGGCGAGGGAGCACAGATACGCAGTATTTT
CATGVGRGSTDTQYF
>TRBV5-4|-|TRBJ1-5|-
TGTGCCAGCAGCTTAGACAGGCGCAATCAGCCCCAGCATTTT
CASSLDRRNQPQHF
>TRBV14|-|TRBJ1-2|-
TGTGCCAGCAGCCAAGATAGGCGGGACGAGGATGGCTACACCTTC
CASSQDRRDEDGYTF
>TRBV19|once|TRBJ1-6|-
TGTGCCAGTAGTATGGGGGCTTCACCCCTCCACTTT
CASSMGASPLHF
>TRBV2|-|TRBJ2-5|TRBD1
TGTGCCAGCCGACAGGGTACTTCCCCAGTGGAGACCCAGTACTTC
CASRQGTSPVETQYF
>TRBV29-1|-|TRBJ2-5|TRBD1
TGCAGCGCGAGACAGGGGGGACAAGAGACCCAGTACTTC
CSARQGGQETQYF
>TRBV4-2|-|TRBJ2-1|TRBD2
TGTGCCAGCAGCCAAGAGGCGCGGGGGGCCTACAATGAGCAGTTCTTC
CASSQEARGAYNEQFF
>TRBV3-1/TRBV3-2|few|TRBJ1-4|TRBD1
TGTGCCAGCAGCCAGTGGGACAGGGGGCAAGATTTCGGGCGGGGACTCAATGAAAAACTGTTTTTT
CASSQWDRGQDFGRGLNEKLFF
>TRBV19|-|TRBJ1-4|-
TGTGCCAGTAGTATTGGCAGGAATGAAAAACTGTTTTTT
CASSIGRNEKLFF
>TRBV5-1|-|TRBJ1-2|TRBD1
TGCGCCAGCAGCTTGGATTCTTTAGGACAGGGTCAGTCGGGCTACACCTTC
CASSLDSLGQGQSGYTF
>TRBV5-1|-|TRBJ1-4|TRBD1
TGCGCCAGCAGCATAGGGACAGGGGGCCCACATGCTAATGAAAAACTGTTTTTT
CASSIGTGGPHANEKLFF
>TRBV7-6|-|TRBJ2-5|TRBD2
TGTGCCAGCAGCAGACTAGCGGGGGGGCCAGAGACCCAGTACTTC
CASSRLAGGPETQYF
>TRBV5-8|-|TRBJ1-2|-
TGTGCCAGCAGCTTGGAGCGCAACCACTATGGCTACACCTTC
CASSLERNHYGYTF
>TRBV18|-|TRBJ2-7|TRBD2
TGTGCCAGCTCTCCCTGGGCGGGGGGTTTAACCTACGAGCAGTACTTC
CASSPWAGGLTYEQYF
>TRBV7-3|-|TRBJ2-2|-
TGTGCCAGCAGCCAGGGACAAAACACCGGGGAGCTGTTTTTT
CASSQGQNTGELFF
>TRBV6-5|few|TRBJ2-5|TRBD2
TGTGCCAGCCAAAACCCGGCTAGCGGCGAGACCCAGTACTTC
CASQNPASGETQYF
>TRBV11-2|few|TRBJ1-2|-
TGTGCCAGCAGCTTATTGGCCGGGGGTGACTATGGCTACACCTTC
CASSLLAGGDYGYTF
>TRBV18|-|TRBJ2-2|-
TGTGCCAGCTCACCGCTCCAGTCTAACACCGGGGAGCTGTTTTTT
CASSPLQSNTGELFF
>TRBV6-6|-|TRBJ2-7|-
TGTGCCAGCAGTCGACTTGGGACGGGGGACTGGGACGAGCAGTACTTC
CASSRLGTGDWDEQYF
>TRBV9|-|TRBJ2-3|TRBD2
TGTGCCAGCAGCCCCAGACTAGCGGGGGGGTCAGATACGCAGTATTTT
CASSPRLAGGSDTQYF
>TRBV30|-|TRBJ1-6|TRBD1
TGTGCCTGGAGTGTACACGGACAGGGGTCTTCACCCCTCCACTTT
CAWSVHGQGSSPLHF
>TRBV2|-|TRBJ2-1|TRBD1
TGTGCCAACCGGGACAGCGACAATGAGCAGTTCTTC
CANRDSDNEQFF
>TRBV5-8|once|TRBJ1-1|-
TGTGCCAGCAGCTTCACTGTCGTGGCTTTCTTT
CASSFTVVAFF
>TRBV18|-|TRBJ2-7|TRBD1
TGTGCCAGCTCCTCGGGGACAGGGGCGAGCTACGAGCAGTACTTC
CASSSGTGASYEQYF
>TRBV7-9|-|TRBJ1-5|TRBD1
TGTGCCAGCAGCTTAGGAGGGGGCGGGAATCAGCCCCAGCATTTT
CASSLGGGGNQPQHF
>TRBV5-5|-|TRBJ1-5|-
TGTGCCAGCAGCTTGGACAGAATAGATTATCAGCCCCAGCATTTT
CASSLDRIDYQPQHF
>TRBV18|few|TRBJ1-1|-
TGTGCCAGCTCATTTTTCACGGGGGGCGACCTCATGAACACTGAAGCTTTCTTT
CASSFFTGGDLMNTEAFF
>TRBV2|-|TRBJ2-3|-
TGTGCCAGCACCTGGCGCACAGATACGCAGTATTTT
CASTWRTDTQYF
>TRBV3-1/TRBV3-2|once|TRBJ2-7|-
TGTGCCAGCAGCTCCGAGAGCAATTACTACGAGCAGTACTTC
CASSSESNYYEQYF
>TRBV7-9|many|TRBJ1-2|TRBD1
TGTGCCAGCAGGCCCGACAGGGGAGGTAACTATGGCTACACCTTC
CASRPDRGGNYGYTF
>TRBV23-1|-|TRBJ2-4|-
TGCGCCAGCAGTCAGAGGAACAGGGTAATATGTGGGACCAAAAACATTCAGTACTTC
CASSQRNRVICGTKNIQYF
>TRBV2|-|TRBJ2-2|-
TGTGCCAGCACCCCCAGGGAGGTGGGCACCGGGGAGCTGTTTTTT
CASTPREVGTGELFF
>TRBV9|-|TRBJ2-2|-
TGTGCCAGCAGCGATAAGACAGGCACCGGGGAGCTGTTTTTT
CASSDKTGTGELFF
>TRBV3-1/TRBV3-2|once|TRBJ2-7|TRBD2
TGTGCCAGCAGCCCCCGGACTAGTGCTCGGGAGCAGTACTTC
CASSPRTSAREQYF
>TRBV6-5|-|TRBJ1-3|TRBD1
TGTGCCAGCAGTTCGACAGGGGCTGGAAACACCATATATTTT
CASSSTGAGNTIYF
>TRBV6-1|-|TRBJ2-3|-
TGTGCCAGCAGTGAATCAGAGGTCGAGACAGATACGCAGTATTTT
CASSESEVETDTQYF
>TRBV7-2|-|TRBJ1-1|-
TGTGCCAGCAGTCAAGGACAGCGAGGGACTGAAGCTTTCTTT
CASSQGQRGTEAFF
>TRBV29-1|-|TRBJ1-1|TRBD1
TGCAGCGTTGAAGGGACAGGCGAAGCTTTCTTT
CSVEGTGEAFF
>TRBV5-4|-|TRBJ2-3|TRBD2
TGTGCCAGCAGCTTCCGACTAGCATCTAGCACAGATACGCAGTATTTT
CASSFRLASSTDTQYF
>TRBV4-1|-|TRBJ2-3|TRBD2
TGCGCCAGCAGCCAGTCCCAGACTAGCGGGGGGGCATCAGATACGCAGTATTTT
CASSQSQTSGGASDTQYF
>TRBV2|once|TRBJ1-2|TRBD1
TGTGCCAGCAGTGGCAGGGGGCGAAACTATGGCTACACCTTC
CASSGRGRNYGYTF
>TRBV19|-|TRBJ2-3|-
TGTGCCAGTAGTGGGGACAAGATTACAGATACGCAGTATTTT
CASSGDKITDTQYF
>TRBV7-2|-|TRBJ2-3|TRBD1
TGTGCCAGCAGCTTAGTACAGGGGCAAGATACGCAGTATTTT
CASSLVQGQDTQYF
>TRBV7-2|-|TRBJ2-4|TRBD2
TGTGCCAGCAGTTTCACGACTAGCGGGGCGGGGGGCATTCAGTACTTC
CASSFTTSGAGGIQYF
>TRBV18|-|TRBJ2-7|TRBD2
TGTGCCAGCTCACCGGGGAGGGAGAAATCCTACGAGCAGTACTTC
CASSPGREKSYEQYF
>TRBV10-3|-|TRBJ2-7|TRBD1
TGTGCCATCAGTGAGGGACAGGGCTCCCACGAGCAGTACTTC
CAISEGQGSHEQYF
>TRBV3-1/TRBV3-2|-|TRBJ2-1|-
TGTGCCAGCAGCCAAAGACAGGGAGGCAATGAGCAGTTCTTC
CASSQRQGGNEQFF
>TRBV7-9|-|TRBJ1-1|-
TGTGCCAGCAGCCGATTTTTGGGGGCTGTGAACACTGAAGCTTTCTTT
CASSRFLGAVNTEAFF
>TRBV12-3/TRBV12-4|-|TRBJ2-5|-
TGTGCCAGCAGTTTGATCGGGGAGACCCAGTACTTC
CASSLIGETQYF
>TRBV7-2|once|TRBJ2-7|TRBD1
TGTGCCAGCAGCTCACGGACAGGAATGTACGAGCAGTACTTC
CASSSRTGMYEQYF